This T cell receptor beta chain was sequenced for a study of blood T cell repertoires in COVID-19. Turning to the study itself: Samples taken during acute and convalescent COVID-19 were collected in the United States, Italy and Spain. Nucleic acid was either cDNA or gDNA, and it came from T cells, B-cell-depleted T cells, or PBMCs.

TCRdb keeps only in-frame clones here, not all; method: immunoSEQ multiplex PCR. The sample shows 90,000 to 150,000 clones, 75% to 90% of them seen only once. The origin of this receptor is a human donor with acute or convalescent COVID-19. The donor label of this sample is uncertain. The material sequenced was peripheral blood.

CDR3 loop: CASSFADSTEAFF. CDR3 nucleotide sequence: TGTGCCAGCAGCTTCGCAGATTCCACTGAAGCTTTCTTT. This chain links TRBV7-2 with TRBJ1-1, with D hard to call. V was pared by 3 bases and J by 4 bases, with 9 bases between. CDR1 is SGHTA, CDR2 FQGNSA, per germline. The CDR3 is made up of 13 amino acids.